Listed below are T cell receptor beta chains from one sample, sequenced in a study of blood T cell repertoires in COVID-19. This table comes from immunoSEQ multiplex PCR, and its TCRdb copy is limited to in-frame clones, with some not included. The profile shows about 210,000 clones, around 80% of them singletons. Sequencing input: peripheral blood. Source of these receptors: a woman older than 75 with COVID-19, enrolled during active disease. The CDR3 runs from the conserved cysteine through the conserved F or W. Each record gives: J gene, clone size, V gene, D gene, CDR3 protein, CDR3 DNA. A D gene is named only where the DNA matches it firmly. A row's size may be missing; if present it is once, few, many or a size class.

>TRBJ2-7|.|TRBV6-1|TRBD1
CASSDIDRGSYEQYF
TGTGCCAGCAGTGATATCGACAGGGGCTCCTACGAGCAGTACTTC
>TRBJ1-4|.|TRBV19|.
CASQETATRDEKLFF
TGTGCCAGTCAGGAAACAGCTACGCGGGACGAAAAACTGTTTTTT
>TRBJ1-5|.|TRBV23-1|.
CASSHCGAMSQPQHF
TGCGCCAGCAGTCATTGCGGGGCGATGAGTCAGCCCCAGCATTTT
>TRBJ1-1|.|TRBV6-1|.
CASSVRGNTEAFF
TGTGCCAGCAGTGTCCGAGGGAACACTGAAGCTTTCTTT
>TRBJ1-5|.|TRBV7-9|.
CASSPYSNQPQHF
TGTGCCAGCAGCCCTTATAGCAATCAGCCCCAGCATTTT
>TRBJ1-6|.|TRBV4-3|.
CASSQDYGRGNSPLHF
TGCGCCAGCAGCCAAGATTATGGGCGGGGGAATTCACCCCTCCACTTT
>TRBJ2-5|.|TRBV5-5|.
CASSPKRGQETQYF
TGTGCCAGCAGCCCCAAAAGGGGCCAAGAGACCCAGTACTTC
>TRBJ1-2|once|TRBV30|TRBD1
CAWAGGISYTF
TGTGCCTGGGCAGGGGGCATCAGCTACACCTTC
>TRBJ2-2|.|TRBV5-4|TRBD2
CASSRTSGGPHTGELFF
TGTGCCAGCAGCCGAACTAGCGGGGGGCCGCACACCGGGGAGCTGTTTTTT
>TRBJ2-1|.|TRBV28|.
CASSSPRGSNHGYNEQFF
TGTGCCAGCAGTTCGCCTCGGGGGTCTAATCACGGCTACAATGAGCAGTTCTTC
>TRBJ1-5|.|TRBV28|.
CASTSGQFGNQPQHF
TGTGCCAGCACCTCAGGACAGTTTGGCAATCAGCCCCAGCATTTT
>TRBJ2-5|.|TRBV13|TRBD2
CASSPRRTSGNQETQYF
TGTGCCAGCAGCCCCCGCCGGACTAGCGGGAACCAAGAGACCCAGTACTTC
>TRBJ1-5|once|TRBV2|.
CASSDQGISNQPQHF
TGTGCCAGCAGTGATCAGGGAATTAGCAATCAGCCCCAGCATTTT
>TRBJ2-3|.|TRBV6-5|TRBD2
CASSQLAGGIDTQYF
TGTGCCAGCAGTCAACTAGCGGGGGGAATCGATACGCAGTATTTT
>TRBJ1-1|.|TRBV5-5|TRBD1
CASSMRQGHTEAFF
TGTGCCAGCAGCATGAGACAGGGACACACTGAAGCTTTCTTT
>TRBJ2-3|.|TRBV7-2|TRBD2
CASSSRNSGGGTHTDTQYF
TGTGCCAGCAGCTCCCGCAACAGCGGGGGGGGTACTCATACAGATACGCAGTATTTT
>TRBJ1-4|.|TRBV11-2|.
CASNPIEGGKLFF
TGTGCCAGCAACCCAATTGAGGGTGGAAAACTGTTTTTT
>TRBJ2-4|.|TRBV29-1|.
CSVETGHLKNIQYF
TGCAGCGTTGAAACGGGACACCTCAAAAACATTCAGTACTTC
>TRBJ1-3|.|TRBV28|.
CASTAGGGTGGNTIYF
TGTGCCAGCACCGCGGGGGGGGGAACAGGTGGAAACACCATATATTTT
>TRBJ2-2|.|TRBV11-1|.
CASSLVTAGELFF
TGTGCCAGCAGCTTAGTTACGGCCGGGGAGCTGTTTTTT
>TRBJ1-4|.|TRBV7-9|TRBD1
CASSNRDREGEKLFF
TGTGCCAGCAGCAACCGGGACAGGGAGGGTGAAAAACTGTTTTTT
>TRBJ2-1|.|TRBV5-4|TRBD2
CASRLAGGGGNEQFF
TGTGCCAGCAGGTTAGCGGGGGGCGGGGGCAATGAGCAGTTCTTC
>TRBJ1-1|.|TRBV30|TRBD1
CAWSPDRGRGEAFF
TGTGCCTGGAGTCCTGACAGGGGGCGGGGTGAAGCTTTCTTT
>TRBJ2-1|.|TRBV11-3|TRBD1
CASSSGTGRSGEQFF
TGTGCCAGCAGCTCCGGGACAGGGAGGAGTGGCGAGCAGTTCTTC
>TRBJ1-1|.|TRBV7-2|TRBD1
CASSLALRQGTEAFF
TGTGCCAGCAGCTTAGCGCTAAGACAGGGTACTGAAGCTTTCTTT
>TRBJ2-1|.|TRBV29-1|TRBD1
CSAIPGTGGYNEQFF
TGCAGCGCTATACCAGGGACAGGGGGATACAATGAGCAGTTCTTC
>TRBJ1-2|few|TRBV5-6|TRBD1
CASKRQGEYGYTF
TGTGCCAGCAAGAGACAGGGGGAGTATGGCTACACCTTC
>TRBJ2-3|.|TRBV7-3|TRBD2
CASSLGAGGSVDTQYF
TGTGCCAGCAGCTTAGGAGCGGGGGGCTCGGTAGATACGCAGTATTTT
>TRBJ2-3|.|TRBV19|TRBD1
CASSIEGQGFGTQYF
TGTGCCAGTAGTATAGAGGGACAGGGCTTTGGTACGCAGTATTTT
>TRBJ1-5|.|TRBV7-8|.
CASSYRENQPQHF
TGTGCCAGCAGTTACAGGGAGAATCAGCCCCAGCATTTT
>TRBJ1-4|.|TRBV7-2|.
CASSLEGAGEKLFF
TGTGCCAGCAGCTTAGAAGGGGCAGGGGAAAAACTGTTTTTT
>TRBJ2-1|.|TRBV24-1|TRBD1
CATSQGQGGHNEQFF
TGTGCCACGTCGCAGGGACAGGGGGGACACAATGAGCAGTTCTTC
>TRBJ1-2|.|TRBV2|.
CASSINTGPYGYTF
TGTGCCAGCAGTATTAATACAGGGCCCTATGGCTACACCTTC
>TRBJ2-2|.|TRBV19|.
CASGDGSGTGELFF
TGTGCCAGTGGGGACGGTAGCGGAACCGGGGAGCTGTTTTTT
>TRBJ1-1|.|TRBV6-5|.
CASSPTQNTEAFF
TGTGCCAGCAGTCCTACTCAGAACACTGAAGCTTTCTTT
>TRBJ1-6|.|TRBV5-1|TRBD1
CASSLFQGVGNSPLHF
TGCGCCAGCAGCTTGTTCCAGGGGGTGGGAAATTCACCCCTCCACTTT
>TRBJ1-1|.|TRBV27|.
CASSSPAARGLNTEAFF
TGTGCCAGCAGTTCCCCCGCCGCCCGGGGGTTGAACACTGAAGCTTTCTTT
>TRBJ2-5|.|TRBV5-8|.
CASSLVGGSGKMETQYF
TGTGCCAGCAGCTTGGTCGGGGGTTCGGGTAAGATGGAGACCCAGTACTTC
>TRBJ2-1|.|TRBV5-5|.
CASSSDAEVSYNEQFF
TGTGCCAGCAGCTCCGATGCGGAGGTTTCCTACAATGAGCAGTTCTTC